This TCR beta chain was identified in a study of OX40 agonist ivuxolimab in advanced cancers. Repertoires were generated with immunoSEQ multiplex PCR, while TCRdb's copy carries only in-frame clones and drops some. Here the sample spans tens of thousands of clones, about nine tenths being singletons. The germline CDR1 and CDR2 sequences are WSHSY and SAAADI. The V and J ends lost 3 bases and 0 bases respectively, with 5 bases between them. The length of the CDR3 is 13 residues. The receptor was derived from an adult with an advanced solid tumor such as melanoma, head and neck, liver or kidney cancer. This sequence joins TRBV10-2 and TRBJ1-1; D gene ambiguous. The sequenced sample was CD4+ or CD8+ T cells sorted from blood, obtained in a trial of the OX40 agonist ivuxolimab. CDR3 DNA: TGCGCCAGCAGTGAAGGCGTGAACACTGAAGCTTTCTTT. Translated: CASSEGVNTEAFF.